These 2 T cell receptor beta chains came from one sample sequenced in a study of cytomegalovirus exposure and HLA in healthy donors. The assay was immunoSEQ multiplex PCR, and TCRdb's table has in-frame clones only and misses some. Seen here are a few hundred thousand clones, approximately 88% observed once, and the top ten hold approximately 0.95%. Material: PBMCs. The origin of the receptors is a man in his thirties or forties in good health and CMV-seronegative.

V usage is TRBV10-3 and J usage is TRBJ2-5; 9 bases are shared with TRBD1. The germline V gene encodes CDR1 ENHRY and CDR2 SYGVKD. The CDR3 has 15 residues. Trimming at V came to 6 bases and at J to 5 bases, leaving 10 bases not matched to a gene. In DNA, the CDR3 is TGTGCCATCAGATCGGGGACAGGGCAGAGCGAGACCCAGTACTTC. This codes for CAIRSGTGQSETQYF.

The rearrangement links TRBV19 to TRBJ1-1, with D hard to call. Trimming removed 6 bases at V and 5 bases at J, with 13 bases between. The germline gives CDR1 LNHDA, CDR2 SQIVND (reference sequence). The CDR3 extends over 13 amino acids. CDR3 nucleotide sequence: TGTGCCAGTAGGGCTTCAGGTCGGACTGAAGCTTTCTTT. Amino acids: CASRASGRTEAFF.